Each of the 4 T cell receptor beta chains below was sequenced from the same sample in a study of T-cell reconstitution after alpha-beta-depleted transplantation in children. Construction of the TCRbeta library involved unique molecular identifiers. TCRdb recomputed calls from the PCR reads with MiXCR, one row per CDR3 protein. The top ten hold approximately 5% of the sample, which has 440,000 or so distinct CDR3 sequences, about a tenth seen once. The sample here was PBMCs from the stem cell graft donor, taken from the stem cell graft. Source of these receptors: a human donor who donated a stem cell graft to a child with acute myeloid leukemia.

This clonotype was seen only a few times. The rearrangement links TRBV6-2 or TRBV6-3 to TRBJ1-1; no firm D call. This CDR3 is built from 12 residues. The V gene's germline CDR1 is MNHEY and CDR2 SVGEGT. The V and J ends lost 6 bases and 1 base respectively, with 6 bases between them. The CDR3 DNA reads TGTGCCAGCAGGGAATCGAACACTGAAGCTTTCTTT. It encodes CASRESNTEAFF.

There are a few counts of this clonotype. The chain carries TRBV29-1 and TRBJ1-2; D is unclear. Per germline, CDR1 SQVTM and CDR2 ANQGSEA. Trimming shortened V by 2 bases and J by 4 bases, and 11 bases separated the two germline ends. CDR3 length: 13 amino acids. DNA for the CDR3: TGCAGCGTTGAAATCGCCCTACCCTATGGCTACACCTTC. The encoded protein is CSVEIALPYGYTF.

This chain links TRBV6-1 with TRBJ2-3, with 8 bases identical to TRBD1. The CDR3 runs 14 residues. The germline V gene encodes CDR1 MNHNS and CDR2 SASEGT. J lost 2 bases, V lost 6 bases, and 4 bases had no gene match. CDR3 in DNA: TGTGCCAGCAGCTGGACAGGGACCACAGATACGCAGTATTTT. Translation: CASSWTGTTDTQYF.

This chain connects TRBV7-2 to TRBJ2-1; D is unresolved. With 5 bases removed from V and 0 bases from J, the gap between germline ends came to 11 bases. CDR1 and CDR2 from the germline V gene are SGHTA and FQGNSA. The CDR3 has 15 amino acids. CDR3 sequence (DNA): TGTGCCAGCAGCCTCTACCCAAGCTCCTACAATGAGCAGTTCTTC. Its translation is CASSLYPSSYNEQFF.